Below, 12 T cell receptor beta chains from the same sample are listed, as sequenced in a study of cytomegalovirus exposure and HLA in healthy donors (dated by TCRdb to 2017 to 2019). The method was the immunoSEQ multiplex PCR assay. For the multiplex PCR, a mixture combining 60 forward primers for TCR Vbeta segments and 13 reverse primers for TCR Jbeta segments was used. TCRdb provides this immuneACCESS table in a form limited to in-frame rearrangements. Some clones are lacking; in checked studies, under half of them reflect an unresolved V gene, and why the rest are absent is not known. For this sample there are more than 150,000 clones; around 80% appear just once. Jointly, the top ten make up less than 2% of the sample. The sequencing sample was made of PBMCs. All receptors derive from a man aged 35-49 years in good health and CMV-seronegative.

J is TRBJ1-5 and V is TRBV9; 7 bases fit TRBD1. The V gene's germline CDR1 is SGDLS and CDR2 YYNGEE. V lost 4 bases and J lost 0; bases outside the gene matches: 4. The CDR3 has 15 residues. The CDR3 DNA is TGTGCCAGCAGCCCTGGGACAGATAGCAATCAGCCCCAGCATTTT. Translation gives CASSPGTDSNQPQHF.

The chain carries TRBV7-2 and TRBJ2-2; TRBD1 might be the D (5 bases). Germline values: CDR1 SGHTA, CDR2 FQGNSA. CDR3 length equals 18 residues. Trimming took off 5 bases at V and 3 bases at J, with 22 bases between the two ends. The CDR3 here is CASSPGLWGSKDTGELFF. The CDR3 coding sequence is TGTGCCAGCAGCCCCGGGTTGTGGGGCTCTAAGGACACCGGGGAGCTGTTTTTT.

CDR3 nucleotide sequence: TGTGCCTGGAGTGTGCGGGACAGGGGCAACTATGGCTACACCTTC. It encodes CAWSVRDRGNYGYTF. The chain links TRBV30 to TRBJ1-2, with 10 bases identical to TRBD1. The V gene's germline CDR1 is GTSNPN and CDR2 SVGIG (reference sequence). The CDR3 loop spans 15 amino acids. With 0 bases clipped from V and 2 bases from J, the junction kept 3 bases outside the gene matches.

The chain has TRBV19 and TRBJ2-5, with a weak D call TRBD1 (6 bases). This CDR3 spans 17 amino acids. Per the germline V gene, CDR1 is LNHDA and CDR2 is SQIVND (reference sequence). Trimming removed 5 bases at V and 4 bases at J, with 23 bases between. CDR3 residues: CASSSQITGSHGETQYF. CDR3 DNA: TGTGCCAGTAGTTCCCAAATTACAGGGTCCCATGGAGAGACCCAGTACTTC.

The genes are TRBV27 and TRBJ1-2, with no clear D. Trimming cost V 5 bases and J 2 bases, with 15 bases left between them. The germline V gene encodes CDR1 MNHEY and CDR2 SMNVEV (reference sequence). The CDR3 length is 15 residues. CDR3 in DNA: TGTGCCAGCAGTCTTAGTGGAGGGAACAACTATGGCTACACCTTC. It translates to CASSLSGGNNYGYTF.

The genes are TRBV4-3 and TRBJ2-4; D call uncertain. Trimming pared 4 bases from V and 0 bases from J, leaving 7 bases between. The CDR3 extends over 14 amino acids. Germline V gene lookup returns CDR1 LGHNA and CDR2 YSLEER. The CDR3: CASSPGPAKNIQYF. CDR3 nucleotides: TGCGCCAGCAGCCCAGGTCCAGCCAAAAACATTCAGTACTTC.

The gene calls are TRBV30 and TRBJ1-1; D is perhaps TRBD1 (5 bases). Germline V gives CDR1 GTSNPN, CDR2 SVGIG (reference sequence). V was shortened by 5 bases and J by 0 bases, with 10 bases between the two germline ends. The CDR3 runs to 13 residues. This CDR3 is CAWGAVMNTEAFF. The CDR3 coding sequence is TGTGCCTGGGGGGCAGTAATGAACACTGAAGCTTTCTTT.

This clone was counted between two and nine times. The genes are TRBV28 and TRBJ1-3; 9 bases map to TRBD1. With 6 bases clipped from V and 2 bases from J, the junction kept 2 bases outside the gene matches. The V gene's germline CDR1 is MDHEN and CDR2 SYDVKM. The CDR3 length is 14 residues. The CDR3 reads CASRGTGPGNTIYF. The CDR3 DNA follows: TGTGCCAGCAGGGGGACAGGGCCTGGAAACACCATATATTTT.

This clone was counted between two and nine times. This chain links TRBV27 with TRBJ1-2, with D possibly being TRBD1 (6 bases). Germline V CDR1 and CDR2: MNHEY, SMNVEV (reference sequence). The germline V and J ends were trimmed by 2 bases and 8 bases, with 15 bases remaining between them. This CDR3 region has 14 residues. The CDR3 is CASSLAQGTRGYTF. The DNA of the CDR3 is TGTGCCAGCAGTTTAGCTCAGGGGACTAGGGGCTACACCTTC.

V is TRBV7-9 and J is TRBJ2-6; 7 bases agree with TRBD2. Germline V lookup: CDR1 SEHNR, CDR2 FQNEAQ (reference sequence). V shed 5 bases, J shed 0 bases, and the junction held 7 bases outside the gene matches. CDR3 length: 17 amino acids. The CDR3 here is CASSRAGLSSGANVLTF. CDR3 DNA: TGTGCCAGCAGCCGAGCGGGACTGAGCTCTGGGGCCAACGTCCTGACTTTC.

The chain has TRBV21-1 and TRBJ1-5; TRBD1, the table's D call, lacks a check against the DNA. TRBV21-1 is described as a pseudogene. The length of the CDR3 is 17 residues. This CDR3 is CASSKGPEGQGNQLQHF. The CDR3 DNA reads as TGTGCCAGCAGCAAAGGCCCAGAGGGGCAGGGGAATCAGCTCCAGCATTTT.

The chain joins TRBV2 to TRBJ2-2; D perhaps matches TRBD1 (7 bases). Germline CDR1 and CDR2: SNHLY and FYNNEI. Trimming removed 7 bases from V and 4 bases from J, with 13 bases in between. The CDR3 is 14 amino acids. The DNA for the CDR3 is TGTGCCAGCAACCCCCAGGGGGGCACCGGGGAGCTGTTTTTT. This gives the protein CASNPQGGTGELFF.